Below are 5 T cell receptor beta chains sequenced from a single sample in a study of T cell changes during pregnancy in multiple sclerosis. Using immunoSEQ multiplex PCR, the repertoire was profiled, and TCRdb retains in-frame clones only, with some absent. The profile shows tens of thousands of clones, 80% to 95% of them singletons. Here the sequenced sample was peripheral blood, taken after pregnancy. Every receptor here comes from a female donor with multiple sclerosis, enrolled in a pregnancy study.

Points on this clone: A read error may account for a junction end that differs from germline. The same CDR3 also results from other DNA sequences found in this sample. This sequence joins TRBV29-1 and TRBJ1-1; TRBD1 aligns across 7 bases. Germline loops: CDR1 SQVTM, CDR2 ANQGSEA. The CDR3 spans 11 residues. CDR3 amino acids: CSVEGQLEAFF. CDR3 sequence (DNA): TGTAGCGTTGAGGGACAGCTTGAAGCTTTCTTT. Combining the CDR3 with reference TRBV29-1 and TRBJ1-1 gives the whole variable domain SAVISQKPSRDICQRGTSLTIQCQVDSQVTMMFWYRQQPGQSLTLIATANQGSEATYESGFVIDKFPISRPNLTFSTLTVSNMSPEDSSIYLCSVEGQLEAFFGQGTRLTVV.

The chain couples TRBV7-9 to TRBJ2-7; D perhaps matches TRBD1 (5 bases). Germline values: CDR1 SEHNR, CDR2 FQNEAQ (reference sequence). The V and J ends lost 1 base and 4 bases respectively, with 14 bases between them. The CDR3 totals 15 residues. In DNA, the CDR3 is TGTGCCAGCAGCTTAGATCGATGGGGCGAGTACGAGCAGTACTTC. As protein: CASSLDRWGEYEQYF. The full variable domain, its missing parts supplied by reference TRBV7-9 and TRBJ2-7, is DTGVSQNPRHKITKRGQNVTFRCDPISEHNRLYWYRQTLGQGPEFLTYFQNEAQLEKSRLLSDRFSAERPKGSFSTLEIQRTEQGDSAMYLCASSLDRWGEYEQYFGPGTRLTVT.

The chain has TRBV7-8 and TRBJ2-5; a possible D gene is TRBD1 (6 bases). Germline CDR1 is SGHVS and CDR2 is FQNEAQ. V lost 3 bases and J 2 bases, leaving 22 bases between the germline ends. The CDR3 length is 18 residues. For the CDR3, the DNA is TGTGCCAGCAGCTTTCGGACAGCTCTAGTGATCGTACAAGAGACCCAGTACTTC. Translation: CASSFRTALVIVQETQYF.

CDR3 DNA sequence: TGTGCCTGGAGAGAATGGACAGGGTCCTACGAGCAGTACTTC. It yields the protein CAWREWTGSYEQYF. The V and J genes are TRBV30 and TRBJ2-7, with TRBD1 matching 8 bases. Per germline, CDR1 GTSNPN and CDR2 SVGIG (reference sequence). The CDR3 totals 14 residues. V trimming: 3 bases; J trimming: 1 base; junction bases outside the gene matches: 5.

This chain joins TRBV9 and TRBJ1-4; 7 bases fit TRBD1. V trimming: 2 bases; J trimming: 5 bases; junction bases outside the gene matches: 3. Germline CDR1 SGDLS, CDR2 YYNGEE. The CDR3 runs to 14 residues. The CDR3 DNA sequence: TGTGCCAGCAGCGTGACAGGGCTAAATGAAAAACTGTTTTTT. This sequence encodes CASSVTGLNEKLFF. Filled out from reference TRBV9 and TRBJ1-4, the complete variable domain reads DSGVTQTPKHLITATGQRVTLRCSPRSGDLSVYWYQQSLDQGLQFLIQYYNGEERAKGNILERFSAQQFPDLHSELNLSSLELGDSALYFCASSVTGLNEKLFFGSGTQLSVL.